These 13 T cell receptor beta chains came from one sample sequenced in a study of metastatic and nonmetastatic thyroid tumors. TCRdb used MiXCR to call clones anew from the PCR reads. Here the sample spans thousands of clones, about a quarter being singletons. Every patient underwent thyroid surgery untreated. The sample comprised tumor tissue. The source is a female donor with papillary thyroid cancer or a benign thyroid nodule (not recorded which). Some clones in this sample may be carry-over from other donors' samples.

This clone is labeled large. The CDR3 bases are TGCGCCAGCAGCCCCCGTGTAGGCCCTCCTGGAGAGCAGTTCTTC. This codes for CASSPRVGPPGEQFF. The rearrangement links TRBV4-3 to TRBJ2-1; D gene uncertain. CDR3 length equals 15 residues. V dropped 4 bases and J dropped 10 bases, with 20 bases sitting between them. Germline V CDR1 and CDR2: LGHNA, YSLEER.

This clone is large (0.1 to 1%) by share. The rearrangement joins TRBV24-1 to TRBJ2-3; D may be TRBD1 or TRBD2 (5 bases each). The CDR3 is 14 amino acids. V was shortened by 4 bases and J by 6 bases, with 13 bases between the two germline ends. The germline CDR1 and CDR2 sequences are KGHDR and SFDVKD. CDR3 loop: CATSEAGTLDTQYF. The CDR3 nucleotides are TGTGCCACCAGTGAGGCAGGGACCCTCGATACGCAGTATTTT.

V and J are TRBV18 and TRBJ2-2, with 10 positions matching TRBD1. Germline loops: CDR1 KGHSH, CDR2 LQKENI. The CDR3 has 17 residues. V dropped 3 bases and J dropped 0; count of bases not matched to a gene: 4. This CDR3 reads CASSPLGTGANTGELFF. The CDR3 DNA reads TGTGCCAGCTCACCTCTCGGGACAGGGGCGAACACCGGGGAGCTGTTTTTT.

CDR3 in amino acids: CASSPTPTGRQTRGNEQFF. CDR3 in DNA: TGTGCCAGCTCACCTACCCCGACAGGCCGCCAAACCCGGGGCAATGAGCAGTTCTTC. The V gene is TRBV18, the J gene TRBJ2-1; TRBD1 might be the D (6 bases). In germline, CDR1 is KGHSH, CDR2 LQKENI. V was trimmed by 3 bases and J by 6 bases, leaving 27 bases between them. The length of the CDR3 is 19 residues.

In this sample, this clone turned up a few times. CDR3 in amino acids: CASRSSGSYEQYF. CDR3 in DNA: TGTGCCAGCAGATCTAGCGGGAGCTACGAGCAGTACTTC. The rearrangement joins TRBV28 to TRBJ2-7; 10 positions agree with TRBD2. The CDR3 loop spans 13 amino acids. Germline lookup yields CDR1 MDHEN and CDR2 SYDVKM. J gave up 3 bases and V 6 bases, and 2 bases lay outside the gene matches. Variable domain in full (rest from reference TRBV28 and TRBJ2-7): DVKVTQSSRYLVKRTGEKVFLECVQDMDHENMFWYRQDPGLGLRLIYFSYDVKMKEKGDIPEGYSVSREKKERFSLILESASTNQTSMYLCASRSSGSYEQYFGPGTRLTVT.

This clone was seen a few times. The CDR3 coding sequence is TGTGCCAGCAGTTTAACGGACCCCCTCGGCGGCGGGGAGCTGTTTTTT. It yields the protein CASSLTDPLGGGELFF. V is TRBV28 and J is TRBJ2-2, with D unclear. V was trimmed by 2 bases and J by 7 bases, leaving 17 bases between them. The germline gives CDR1 MDHEN, CDR2 SYDVKM. The CDR3 is 16 amino acids.

In its sample, this clone was seen a few times. The chain uses TRBV10-3 and TRBJ2-5; 13 nucleotides line up with TRBD2. The CDR3 is 16 residues long. Germline V gene lookup returns CDR1 ENHRY and CDR2 SYGVKD. Unmatched junction bases numbered 3, after V lost 3 bases and J lost 2 bases. The CDR3: CAISDTSGRVQETQYF. The CDR3 DNA sequence: TGTGCCATCAGTGATACTAGCGGGAGGGTGCAAGAGACCCAGTACTTC.

This clone came up a few times. The chain uses TRBV6-1 and TRBJ2-7; weak D call: TRBD2 (5 bases). Per the germline V gene, CDR1 is MNHNS and CDR2 is SASEGT. The CDR3 covers 15 residues. Trimming took 5 bases from V and 0 from J, leaving 14 bases between them. The CDR3 region is CASSLRGGSSYEQYF. CDR3 DNA sequence: TGTGCCAGCAGTTTACGGGGTGGCAGCTCCTACGAGCAGTACTTC.

This clone was counted only a few times. The genes are TRBV2 and TRBJ1-5; TRBD1 matches at 7 bases. CDR1 is SNHLY, CDR2 FYNNEI, per germline. CDR3 length: 13 residues. V was clipped by 6 bases and J by 6 bases; unmatched bases: 5. CDR3 DNA: TGTGCCAGCAGGGGGACAGTGATTCAGCCCCAGCATTTT. This gives the protein CASRGTVIQPQHF.

By share, this clone counts as large (0.1 to 1%). CDR3 amino acids: CASSQELNYEQYF. The CDR3 bases are TGTGCCAGCAGCCAAGAACTAAACTACGAGCAGTACTTC. The V and J genes are TRBV14 and TRBJ2-7; D gene uncertain. The germline V and J ends were trimmed by 0 bases and 3 bases, with 6 bases remaining between them. This CDR3 contains 13 residues. Germline CDR1 is SGHDN and CDR2 is FVKESK. The entire variable domain, with the rest obtained from reference TRBV14 and TRBJ2-7, is as follows: EAGVTQFPSHSVIEKGQTVTLRCDPISGHDNLYWYRRVMGKEIKFLLHFVKESKQDESGMPNNRFLAERTGGTYSTLKVQPAELEDSGVYFCASSQELNYEQYFGPGTRLTVT.

This clone has only a few counts. This chain connects TRBV28 to TRBJ1-2; possible D gene TRBD1, 6 bases. V lost 5 bases and J 4 bases, leaving 14 bases between the germline ends. The CDR3 is 14 residues long. Per germline, CDR1 MDHEN and CDR2 SYDVKM. The CDR3 nucleotides are TGTGCCAGCAGTCCAATAGGGGGTAGCTATGGCTACACCTTC. Translation: CASSPIGGSYGYTF.

This clone was observed a few times. The V call is TRBV20-1, the J call TRBJ2-3; D might be TRBD1 or TRBD2, each matching 5 bases. Germline assignment: CDR1 DFQATT and CDR2 SNEGSKA (reference sequence). V was trimmed by 2 bases and J by 2 bases, leaving 14 bases between them. CDR3 size: 15 residues. In DNA, the CDR3 is TGCAGTGCTAGATCCTCGGGGACCCACACAGATACGCAGTATTTT. This encodes CSARSSGTHTDTQYF.

The gene calls are TRBV14 and TRBJ2-6, with D perhaps TRBD2 (5 bases). CDR3 length: 13 residues. V lost 4 bases, J lost 4 bases, and 5 bases lay in between. The germline gives CDR1 SGHDN, CDR2 FVKESK. DNA for the CDR3: TGTGCCAGCAGCCGGAGGGGGGCCAACGTCCTGACTTTC. This translates into CASSRRGANVLTF.